The 13 T cell receptor beta chains in this list originate from one sample, sequenced in a study of molecular identifiers for immune sequencing clone quantification. TCRdb passed the PCR reads through MiXCR, listing each CDR3 protein once. The sample has hundreds of thousands of distinct CDR3 sequences, 25% seen once. Input material: naive CD8+ T cells from blood, with Jurkat cell RNA spiked in. Described subset: FACS-sorted CD8+CD4-CCR7+CD45RA+ naive T cells. The source of these receptors is a human donor in good health. Some libraries in this study had Jurkat cell RNA spiked in.

With regard to this clonotype: A single base separates this from a much larger clone, so it may be a read error. The V and J genes are TRBV29-1 and TRBJ2-2; tentatively, D is TRBD1 (5 bases). Per germline, CDR1 SQVTM and CDR2 ANQGSEA. Trimming took 2 bases from V and 6 from J, leaving 13 bases between them. CDR3 length: 14 residues. CDR3 region: CSVERQDNAGELFF. In nucleotides, the CDR3 is TGCAGCGTTGAAAGGCAGGACAACGCCGGGGAGCTGTTTTTT.

V and J are TRBV7-9 and TRBJ2-5; D may be TRBD1 (5 bases). The CDR3 is 15 residues long. Germline V gives CDR1 SEHNR, CDR2 FQNEAQ (reference sequence). The germline V and J ends were trimmed by 5 bases and 5 bases, with 18 bases remaining between them. CDR3 in DNA: TGTGCCAGCAGCGCGACGACAGACCCCGAGGAGACCCAGTACTTC. Translation gives CASSATTDPEETQYF. Using reference TRBV7-9 and TRBJ2-5 for the parts outside the CDR3, the full variable domain is DTGVSQNPRHKITKRGQNVTFRCDPISEHNRLYWYRQTLGQGPEFLTYFQNEAQLEKSRLLSDRFSAERPKGSFSTLEIQRTEQGDSAMYLCASSATTDPEETQYFGPGTRLLVL.

Comments on this clonotype: Since a much larger clone is just one base distant, this may be a read error. The chain carries TRBV11-2 and TRBJ1-6; the D is unclear. This CDR3 has 11 amino acids. Looked up from germline, CDR1 is SGHAT and CDR2 is FQNNGV. Trimming pared 4 bases from V and 7 bases from J, leaving 2 bases between. The CDR3 nucleotides are TGTGCCAGCAGCTACAATTCACCCCTCCACTTT. This codes for CASSYNSPLHF.

In its sample, this clonotype was seen a few times. V is TRBV2 and J is TRBJ2-3, with TRBD2 identical over 8 bases. J was trimmed by 3 bases and V by 2 bases; bases with no gene match: 10. The CDR3 consists of 17 residues. Germline lookup yields CDR1 SNHLY and CDR2 FYNNEI. The CDR3 region is CASSETGGAEGTDTQYF. CDR3 DNA: TGTGCCAGCAGTGAAACCGGGGGGGCCGAAGGGACAGATACGCAGTATTTT.

The chain combines TRBV27 with TRBJ2-2; 7 nucleotides match TRBD2. Germline V gene sequence: CDR1 MNHEY, CDR2 SMNVEV (reference sequence). The ends lost 5 bases at V and 5 bases at J; junction bases unmatched: 11. This CDR3 spans 16 amino acids. CDR3 DNA sequence: TGTGCCAGCAGTGCCCGAGCCGGGACTATGACCGGGGAGCTGTTTTTT. Translated, it gives CASSARAGTMTGELFF.

This clonotype was recorded many times. The gene calls are TRBV5-1 and TRBJ2-7, with D maybe TRBD1 (6 bases). Trimming took off 6 bases at V and 5 bases at J, with 21 bases between the two ends. Germline V lookup: CDR1 SGHRS, CDR2 YFSETQ. The CDR3 runs 15 residues. The CDR3 spells CASIDRDKSPHEQYF. CDR3 nucleotide sequence: TGCGCCAGCATCGACCGGGACAAATCACCCCACGAGCAGTACTTC. The whole variable domain, remainder taken from reference TRBV5-1 and TRBJ2-7, is KAGVTQTPRYLIKTRGQQVTLSCSPISGHRSVSWYQQTPGQGLQFLFEYFSETQRNKGNFPGRFSGRQFSNSRSEMNVSTLELGDSALYLCASIDRDKSPHEQYFGPGTRLTVT.

The chain joins TRBV7-9 to TRBJ2-7; possibly TRBD2 for D (6 bases). Trimming cost V 5 bases and J 1 base, with 21 bases left between them. This CDR3 has 17 residues. The germline CDR1 and CDR2 sequences are SEHNR and FQNEAQ (reference sequence). The CDR3 spells CASSLSGGVGQSYEQYF. The CDR3 DNA reads TGTGCCAGCAGCCTTAGTGGCGGGGTGGGTCAATCCTACGAGCAGTACTTC.

This clonotype has a count of ten or more. Here the CDR3 DNA reads TGTGCCAGCAGTCGGGACAAGAACCCGGGGGAGCAGTACTTC. Residues: CASSRDKNPGEQYF. This chain uses TRBV6-2 or TRBV6-3 with TRBJ2-7, with a possible D match to TRBD1 (6 bases). The CDR3 has 14 amino acids. From germline, CDR1 is MNHEY and CDR2 SVGEGT. V gave up 5 bases and J gave up 7 bases, with 18 bases separating them.

There are many counts of this clonotype. The chain uses TRBV28 and TRBJ2-7; no definite D call. V was cut by 5 bases and J by 6 bases, with 8 bases left in between. Germline CDR1 reads MDHEN; CDR2 reads SYDVKM. The CDR3 sequence is 11 residues long. The CDR3 is CASSPLAEQYF. CDR3 in DNA: TGTGCCAGCAGTCCCTTGGCCGAGCAGTACTTC.

This clonotype was observed at least ten times. CDR3 bases: TGCAGTGCTAGAAACGTGTTCGGCTACGAGCAGTACTTC. It codes for CSARNVFGYEQYF. The genes are TRBV20-1 and TRBJ2-7; D remains unclear. The CDR3 is 13 residues long. V lost 2 bases and J 3 bases, leaving 11 bases between the germline ends. The germline gives CDR1 DFQATT, CDR2 SNEGSKA (reference sequence).

CDR3 region: CASSPRYGGAEEKLFF. CDR3 nucleotides: TGTGCCAGCAGTCCCCGGTATGGGGGGGCTGAGGAAAAACTGTTTTTT. The chain uses TRBV27 and TRBJ1-4; D may be TRBD1 (6 bases). This CDR3 has 16 residues. The ends were cut back, 5 bases at V and 8 bases at J, with 21 bases in the middle. Germline CDR1 and CDR2: MNHEY and SMNVEV (reference sequence). The full variable domain, in which reference TRBV27 and TRBJ1-4 provide the parts outside the CDR3, is EAQVTQNPRYLITVTGKKLTVTCSQNMNHEYMSWYRQDPGLGLRQIYYSMNVEVTDKGDVPEGYKVSRKEKRNFPLILESPSPNQTSLYFCASSPRYGGAEEKLFFGSGTQLSVL.

The V call is TRBV10-3, the J call TRBJ2-3, with 12 bases that match TRBD2. CDR1 is ENHRY and CDR2 is SYGVKD in the germline V gene. The CDR3 spans 15 residues. Losses at the gene ends were 4 bases for V and 4 bases for J; bases not matched to a gene: 3. The CDR3 loop reads CAISVTSGSPDTQYF. DNA of the CDR3: TGTGCCATCAGTGTGACTAGCGGGAGCCCAGATACGCAGTATTTT.

This rearrangement joins TRBV2 to TRBJ2-1; D unclear. The germline V and J ends were trimmed by 6 bases and 5 bases, with 11 bases remaining between them. Germline V lookup: CDR1 SNHLY, CDR2 FYNNEI. This CDR3 comprises 13 residues. The CDR3 nucleotides are TGTGCCAGCAGCCCACTGGGGAACAATGAGCAGTTCTTC. Protein sequence: CASSPLGNNEQFF.